This TCR beta chain appears in the sequencing data of a study of Graves' ophthalmopathy and Graves' hyperthyroidism. Findings of the study overall: Blood was where most expanded thyroid clonotypes above 0.001 frequency also turned up.

V was cut by 2 bases and J by 1 base, with 17 bases left in between. There are 17 residues in the CDR3. Looked up from germline, CDR1 is MNHNS and CDR2 is SASEGT. The study amplified TCR beta CDR3 regions using RNA transcripts. Investigators did first-round RT-PCR with HTBI primers, then second-round multiplex PCR. TCRdb called the multiplex PCR reads again in MiXCR, with one record for every CDR3 protein. This table has roughly 400,000 distinct CDR3 sequences, approximately 15% appearing once. Reliance was placed on clinical symptoms, serum thyroxine, TRAb, thyroid ultrasound and orbital computed tomography for diagnosis. This clonotype showed up many times. The antigen is undetermined.

This TCR derives from a woman under 30 with stable Graves' hyperthyroidism. The chain links TRBV6-1 to TRBJ1-2; D is ambiguous. The sample was peripheral blood. The CDR3 reads CASSELAGRGNNYGYTF. For the CDR3, the DNA is TGTGCCAGCAGTGAATTGGCCGGTCGAGGGAATAACTATGGCTACACCTTC.